This TCR beta chain was sequenced during a study of T cell repertoires and leukemia-associated antigens. MiXCR, run by TCRdb on the 5' RACE reads, gives a single entry per CDR3 protein. The sample consists of fewer than 15,000 distinct CDR3 sequences, under 50% of them appearing once. This clonotype was observed a few times. The antigen is undetermined. This CDR3 comprises 11 residues. Germline CDR1 and CDR2: SQVTM and ANQGSEA. Trimming left V 7 bases short and J 3 bases short, with 8 bases between. CD3+ T cells were rested overnight without fetal bovine serum. Input material: CD3+ T cells sorted from blood and cultured. This clonotype was sampled from a female donor in good health. This rearrangement joins TRBV29-1 to TRBJ2-3; D is ambiguous. CDR3 in DNA: TGCAGCGCCAGTTCTACAGATACGCAGTATTTT. Translating gives CSASSTDTQYF.